The 15 T cell receptor beta chains below come from one sample, sequenced in a study of Graves' ophthalmopathy and Graves' hyperthyroidism. The authors amplified TCR beta CDR3 regions, and they did so from RNA transcripts for repertoire sequencing. Amplification began with first-round RT-PCR using HTBI primers, then second-round multiplex PCR was performed. TCRdb re-called the multiplex PCR reads through MiXCR, storing one row per CDR3 protein. The data hold a few hundred thousand distinct CDR3 sequences, with less than 40% observed a single time. Material: peripheral blood or thyroid tissue (not recorded which). The origin of the receptors is an adult man with Graves' hyperthyroidism.

This rearrangement joins TRBV2 to TRBJ1-6, with 9 bases matching TRBD1. The CDR3 contains 16 residues. V trimming: 11 bases; J trimming: 7 bases; junction bases outside the gene matches: 15. Per germline, CDR1 SNHLY and CDR2 FYNNEI. DNA for the CDR3: TGTGCCCGATCTACCGGGACAGGGACTTTAAATTCACCCCTCCACTTT. Its protein is CARSTGTGTLNSPLHF.

The table lists this clonotype with many counts. The V gene is TRBV13, the J gene TRBJ1-1; TRBD1 is a possible D gene (6 bases). This CDR3 region has 15 residues. Trimming stripped 5 bases from V and 0 bases from J, with 13 bases between. Germline V lookup: CDR1 PRHDT, CDR2 FYEKMQ (reference sequence). CDR3 in amino acids: CASSAKTGVNTEAFF. The CDR3 bases are TGTGCCAGCAGCGCAAAGACAGGAGTGAACACTGAAGCTTTCTTT.

The sample holds many counts of this clonotype. V usage is TRBV24-1 and J usage is TRBJ2-2; 11 nucleotides match TRBD2. V lost 7 bases and J lost 1; bases outside the gene matches: 1. The CDR3 is made up of 15 amino acids. Germline values: CDR1 KGHDR, CDR2 SFDVKD. The CDR3 bases are TGTGCCACCAGCACTAGCGGGGGGAACACCGGGGAGCTGTTTTTT. It codes for CATSTSGGNTGELFF.

As for this clonotype: One junction end disagrees with the germline gene, perhaps due to a read error. DNA of the CDR3: TGTGCCAGCAGTTTCGGCAGGGACTCTGGAGACACCATATATTTT. It specifies CASSFGRDSGDTIYF. The chain joins TRBV2 to TRBJ1-3, with a possible D match to TRBD1 (5 bases). The germline V gene encodes CDR1 SNHLY and CDR2 FYNNEI. The CDR3 runs 15 residues.

This clonotype was counted only a few times. The rearrangement uses TRBV27 and TRBJ1-1; D may be TRBD1 (5 bases). V was trimmed by 1 base and J by 0 bases, leaving 9 bases between them. The germline V gene encodes CDR1 MNHEY and CDR2 SMNVEV (reference sequence). This CDR3 is built from 15 residues. The CDR3: CASSLFGGMNTEAFF. In nucleotides, the CDR3 is TGTGCCAGCAGTTTATTTGGGGGGATGAACACTGAAGCTTTCTTT.

This clonotype was seen only a few times. This chain links TRBV12-3 or TRBV12-4 with TRBJ1-5, with D hard to call. V lost 4 bases, J lost 2 bases, and 9 bases lay in between. The CDR3 is 14 residues long. The CDR3 reads CASSSDGGNQPQHF. The CDR3 region has the DNA TGTGCCAGCAGTTCGGACGGGGGCAATCAGCCCCAGCATTTT.

This clonotype has more than one count but fewer than ten. This chain links TRBV9 with TRBJ2-2; perhaps D is TRBD1 or TRBD2 (6 bases each). V was clipped by 4 bases and J by 3 bases, with 16 bases between them. Germline V lookup: CDR1 SGDLS, CDR2 YYNGEE. This CDR3 contains 16 residues. In DNA, the CDR3 is TGTGCCAGCAGCCACCTGCCGGGGGCGGACACCGGGGAGCTGTTTTTT. Translated, it gives CASSHLPGADTGELFF.

The J gene is TRBJ2-7, the V gene TRBV11-1; TRBD2 might be the D (5 bases). V was shortened by 8 bases and J by 5 bases, with 19 bases between the two germline ends. The CDR3 covers 14 residues. Germline V gene data show CDR1 as SGHAT and CDR2 as FQDESV (reference sequence). The CDR3 region is CASSPAGGVHEQYF. The CDR3 nucleotides are TGTGCCAGCTCACCGGCGGGTGGAGTACACGAGCAGTACTTC.

This sequence joins TRBV24-1 and TRBJ2-1; 8 bases fit TRBD1. The trim removed 3 bases at V and 7 bases at J, leaving 10 bases unmatched. In germline, CDR1 is KGHDR, CDR2 SFDVKD. The CDR3 has 16 residues. The CDR3 reads CATSDPGTGGFNEQFF. Here the CDR3 DNA reads TGTGCCACCAGTGATCCCGGGACAGGCGGGTTTAATGAGCAGTTCTTC.

Only a few counts were recorded for this clonotype. V and J are TRBV29-1 and TRBJ2-3; 8 positions agree with TRBD1. V shed 1 base and J 2 bases; nucleotides not matched to a gene: 8. The CDR3 has 16 residues. From germline, CDR1 is SQVTM and CDR2 ANQGSEA. The CDR3 region has the DNA TGCAGCGTTGAAGTAGGCAGGGGGCCCTTCACAGATACGCAGTATTTT. Translating it yields CSVEVGRGPFTDTQYF.

This clonotype was found many times. The V call is TRBV6-1, the J call TRBJ2-7; 10 bases fit TRBD2. Trimming cost V 4 bases and J 5 bases; bases outside gene matches: 11. The CDR3 totals 16 residues. Looked up from germline, CDR1 is MNHNS and CDR2 is SASEGT. The CDR3 DNA is TGTGCCAGCAGTGGGAAGCTAGCGGGAGATAGCCACGAGCAGTACTTC. Protein product: CASSGKLAGDSHEQYF.

In this sample, this clonotype turned up once. This chain connects TRBV29-1 to TRBJ1-1; D gene unclear. CDR1 is SQVTM and CDR2 is ANQGSEA in the germline V gene. CDR3 length: 12 residues. With 4 bases removed from V and 7 bases from J, the gap between germline ends came to 13 bases. CDR3 sequence: CSVVEGRDEAFF. CDR3 coding DNA: TGCAGCGTTGTAGAAGGGCGTGATGAAGCTTTCTTT.

The CDR3 spells CASSLTGIGETQYF. CDR3 sequence (DNA): TGTGCCAGCAGCCTAACAGGGATAGGAGAGACCCAGTACTTC. The chain carries TRBV3-1 and TRBJ2-5; a weak D match, TRBD1 (6 bases). CDR1 LGHDT and CDR2 YNNKEL come from the germline V gene (reference sequence). The V end was cut by 4 bases, the J end by 4 bases, with 13 bases between. This CDR3 contains 14 residues.

The J gene is TRBJ1-4, the V gene TRBV29-1, with D tentatively TRBD1 (5 bases). Germline V lookup: CDR1 SQVTM, CDR2 ANQGSEA. The CDR3 contains 16 residues. Trimming took off 4 bases at V and 7 bases at J, with 22 bases between the two ends. CDR3 residues: CSVGRAGFGGGEKLFF. The DNA for the CDR3 is TGCAGCGTTGGTCGGGCCGGTTTTGGGGGTGGTGAAAAACTGTTTTTT.

The chain employs TRBV20-1 and TRBJ1-4, with TRBD1 as a possible D gene (5 bases). CDR3 length: 14 amino acids. Germline CDR1 DFQATT, CDR2 SNEGSKA (reference sequence). Trimming stripped 6 bases from V and 5 bases from J, with 16 bases between. DNA of the CDR3: TGCAGTGCGGAGGGGTCGGGGGTAAATGAAAAACTGTTTTTT. Its protein product is CSAEGSGVNEKLFF.